This TCR beta chain appears in the sequencing data of a study of blood T cell repertoires in COVID-19. For the study at large: T cells, B-cell-depleted T cells, or PBMCs provided the cDNA or gDNA that served as material.

Authors' data handling: Amplification from reference gene primers served as the basis for estimated nucleated cell counts. TCRdb's table, derived via immunoSEQ multiplex PCR, lists solely in-frame clones and lacks some. The D gene and trimming were derived from the DNA, and the V and J assignments and clone size from that table. The table includes 45,000 to 70,000 clones, around 80% detected once. The V segment lost 2 bases and the J segment 6 bases; nucleotides outside the gene matches: 11. The CDR3 contains 16 residues. The germline V gene has CDR1 SGHNT and CDR2 YYREEE (reference sequence). The clonotype originates from a woman aged 80 or over with acute or convalescent COVID-19. This sequence joins TRBV5-4 and TRBJ2-1; 7 bases line up with TRBD2. The sequencing sample was made of peripheral blood. In DNA, the CDR3 is TGTGCCAGCAGCTTAGGTGGGACTACTTCTTTCAATGAGCAGTTCTTC. The encoded protein is CASSLGGTTSFNEQFF. The whole variable domain, filled in from reference TRBV5-4 and TRBJ2-1, reads ETGVTQSPTHLIKTRGQQVTLRCSSQSGHNTVSWYQQALGQGPQFIFQYYREEENGRGNFPPRFSGLQFPNYSSELNVNALELDDSALYLCASSLGGTTSFNEQFFGPGTRLTVL.